This paragraph reports one T cell receptor (beta chain). The antigen remains undetermined. Per germline, CDR1 MNHNS and CDR2 SASEGT. Trimming shortened V by 6 bases and J by 2 bases, and 10 bases separated the two germline ends. The CDR3 has 13 residues. The source of the sample is a study of beta chain features in type 1 diabetes. Study outcomes and limitations: A moderate, significant TCRB CDR3 shortening appeared in type 1 diabetes across four CD4+ subsets.

Expressed TCRB transcripts were sequenced because the entire RNA isolate underwent reverse transcription. Sequencing used immunoSEQ multiplex PCR; TCRdb keeps in-frame clones, though not all of them. The sample includes 300,000 to 400,000 clones, over 9% of them seen just once. Specimen: central memory CD4+ T cells from blood. This TCR was sampled from a man younger than 45 with type 1 diabetes. The chain employs TRBV6-1 and TRBJ1-2; unclear D gene. CDR3 protein: CASRLDGNYGYTF. CDR3 bases: TGTGCCAGCAGATTAGACGGAAACTATGGCTACACCTTC.